This T cell receptor (beta chain) was sequenced for a study of cytomegalovirus exposure and HLA in healthy donors. Broader study findings: Investigators reported 150 to 200 TCR beta chains as tied to cytomegalovirus.

This clone has just a few counts. The antigen remains undetermined. PCR used 60 Vbeta primers and 13 Jbeta primers. TCRdb's table, derived via immunoSEQ multiplex PCR, lists solely in-frame clones and lacks some. Here the sample spans approximately 94,000 clones, less than 85% being singletons. Sequencing was carried out using PBMCs. The TCR sequence derives from a man younger than 40 in good health and CMV-seropositive.

The CDR3 loop reads CSVDRQGTGYTF. CDR3 in DNA: TGCAGCGTTGACAGACAGGGGACGGGCTACACCTTC. V usage is TRBV29-1 and J usage is TRBJ1-2; 8 nucleotides match TRBD1. The CDR3 loop spans 12 amino acids. CDR1 SQVTM and CDR2 ANQGSEA come from the germline V gene. Losses at the gene ends were 3 bases for V and 8 bases for J; bases not matched to a gene: 5.